This entry is about one T cell receptor beta chain. Time point described: persistent/refractory GD, antithyroid drugs over 5 years with positive TRAb. Researchers made the TCR library from RNA that was extracted from PBMCs. The data stem from a study of regulatory T cells in long-lasting Graves disease. Both iRepertoire HTBI primers and Arm-PCR of CDR3 regions were used to build the TCR beta libraries. One entry per CDR3 protein, called by TCRdb with MiXCR from the multiplex PCR reads. The sample lists under 500,000 distinct CDR3 sequences, about a fifth occurring once. The CDR3 covers 14 residues. V dropped 0 bases and J dropped 2 bases, with 9 bases sitting between them. Germline V gene data show CDR1 as SGHNT and CDR2 as YYREEE (reference sequence).

This sequence was found in a female donor with Graves disease. This rearrangement joins TRBV5-4 to TRBJ2-7; the D gene could be TRBD1 or TRBD2 (5 bases each). Sequencing was performed on peripheral blood mononuclear cells (PBMCs), taken when the disease was refractory, from a patient treated with antithyroid drugs. The CDR3 is CASSLGGYAYEQYF. The CDR3 nucleotides are TGTGCCAGCAGCTTGGGGGGGTATGCCTACGAGCAGTACTTC.